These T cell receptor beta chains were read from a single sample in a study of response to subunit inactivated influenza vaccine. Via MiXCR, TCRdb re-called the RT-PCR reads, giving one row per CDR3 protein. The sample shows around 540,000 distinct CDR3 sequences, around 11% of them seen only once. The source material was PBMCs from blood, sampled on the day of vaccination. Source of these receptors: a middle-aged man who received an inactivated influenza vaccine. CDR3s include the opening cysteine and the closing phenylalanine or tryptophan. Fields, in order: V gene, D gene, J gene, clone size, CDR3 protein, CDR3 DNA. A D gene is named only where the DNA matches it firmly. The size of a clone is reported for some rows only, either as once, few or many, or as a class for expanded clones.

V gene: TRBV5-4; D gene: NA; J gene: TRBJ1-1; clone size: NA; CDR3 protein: CASSFGQKNTEAFF; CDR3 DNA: TGTGCCAGCAGCTTCGGACAGAAGAACACTGAAGCTTTCTTT
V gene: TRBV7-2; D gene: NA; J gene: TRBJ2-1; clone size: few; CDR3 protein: CASSLDVTGNEQFF; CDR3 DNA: TGTGCCAGCAGCTTAGATGTCACGGGCAATGAGCAGTTCTTC
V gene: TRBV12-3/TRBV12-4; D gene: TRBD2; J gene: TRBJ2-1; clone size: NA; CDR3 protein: CASSRGRPSYNEQFF; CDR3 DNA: TGTGCCAGCAGCCGCGGGAGGCCCTCCTACAATGAGCAGTTCTTC
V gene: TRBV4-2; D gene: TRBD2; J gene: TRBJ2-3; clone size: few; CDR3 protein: CASSQNPGLASTDTQYF; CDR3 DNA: TGTGCCAGCAGCCAGAATCCGGGACTAGCGAGCACAGATACGCAGTATTTT
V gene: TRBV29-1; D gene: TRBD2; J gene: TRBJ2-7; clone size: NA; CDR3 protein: CSVDASGGFEQYF; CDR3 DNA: TGCAGCGTTGACGCTAGCGGGGGGTTCGAGCAGTACTTC
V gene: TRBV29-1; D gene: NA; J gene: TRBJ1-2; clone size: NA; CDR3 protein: CSAGERPTNYGYTF; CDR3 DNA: TGCAGCGCGGGGGAACGCCCCACTAACTATGGCTACACCTTC
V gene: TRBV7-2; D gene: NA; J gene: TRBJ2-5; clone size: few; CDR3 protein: CASSPRSSGWETQYF; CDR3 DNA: TGTGCCAGCAGCCCCAGGAGTTCGGGGTGGGAGACCCAGTACTTC
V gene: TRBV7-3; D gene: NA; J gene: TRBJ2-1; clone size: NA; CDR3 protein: CASSVSPFPDYNEQFF; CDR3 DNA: TGTGCCAGCAGCGTCAGCCCGTTCCCCGACTACAATGAGCAGTTCTTC
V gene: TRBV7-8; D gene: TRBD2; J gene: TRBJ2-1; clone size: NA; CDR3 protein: CASSFGLAGVNEQFF; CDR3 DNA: TGTGCCAGCAGCTTTGGACTAGCGGGAGTCAATGAGCAGTTCTTC
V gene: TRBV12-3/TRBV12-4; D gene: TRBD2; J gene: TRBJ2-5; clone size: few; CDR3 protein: CASRLADQETQYF; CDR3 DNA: TGTGCCAGCAGACTAGCGGACCAAGAGACCCAGTACTTC
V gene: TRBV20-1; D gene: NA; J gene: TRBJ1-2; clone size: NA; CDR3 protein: CSARVRTASTF; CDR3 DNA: TGCAGTGCTAGAGTACGGACGGCTAGTACCTTC